A selection of T cell receptor beta chains follows, all from one sample in a study of blood T cell repertoires in COVID-19. Sequencing used immunoSEQ multiplex PCR; TCRdb keeps in-frame clones, though not all of them. In the table there are fewer than 120,000 clones, roughly nine tenths of which are singletons. Sequenced sample: peripheral blood. These receptors were obtained from a human donor in a cohort sampled during active COVID-19. CDR3s include the opening cysteine and the closing phenylalanine or tryptophan. Fields, in order: clone size, V gene, D gene, J gene, CDR3 DNA, CDR3 protein. D genes are given only for firm matches. Size tells how often a clone was seen (once, few, many) or the class of an expanded clone, and some rows leave it out.

>NA|TRBV27|NA|TRBJ2-1
TGTGCCAGCAGCTTTTTAAACAATGAGCAGTTCTTC
CASSFLNNEQFF
>NA|TRBV4-2|TRBD2|TRBJ2-1
TGTGCCAGCAGCCAAGAAAGTTGGACTAGCGGGATTAGGTTCTTC
CASSQESWTSGIRFF
>NA|TRBV5-1|NA|TRBJ1-4
TGCGCCAGCAGCTTGGACAGGACGACGAGTGAAAAACTGTTTTTT
CASSLDRTTSEKLFF
>NA|TRBV19|NA|TRBJ2-3
TGTGCCAGCCGACTAGGACCTAGCACAGATACGCAGTATTTT
CASRLGPSTDTQYF
>NA|TRBV7-3|NA|TRBJ2-3
TGTGCCAGCAGCCTCGGACTGGGTGATACGCAGTATTTT
CASSLGLGDTQYF
>NA|TRBV5-4|NA|TRBJ1-3
TGTGCCAGCAGCTTTGGGCAAACGGGGAACACCATATATTTT
CASSFGQTGNTIYF
>NA|TRBV5-1|NA|TRBJ2-3
TGCGCCAGCAGCTGGGCGGGGCTCACAGATACGCAGTATTTT
CASSWAGLTDTQYF
>NA|TRBV6-5|NA|TRBJ1-2
TGTGCCAGCAGCCCAGGGGATTATGGCTACACCTTC
CASSPGDYGYTF
>NA|TRBV11-2|TRBD2|TRBJ2-1
TGTGCCAGCAGCCGGACTAGCGGGACTATCAATGAGCAGTTCTTC
CASSRTSGTINEQFF
>NA|TRBV25-1|TRBD1|TRBJ1-2
TGTGCCAGCAGTGCCGGGACAGGGAGAGGCTACACCTTC
CASSAGTGRGYTF
>NA|TRBV2|NA|TRBJ2-3
TGTGCCAGCAGTGAGGACTTGACAGATACGCAGTATTTT
CASSEDLTDTQYF
>NA|TRBV19|NA|TRBJ2-7
TGTGCCAGTAGCGACAGATCCTACGAGCAGTACTTC
CASSDRSYEQYF
>NA|TRBV19|TRBD2|TRBJ2-2
TGTGCCAGTACCATAGGACTAGTCACCGGGGAGCTGTTTTTT
CASTIGLVTGELFF
>NA|TRBV18|TRBD2|TRBJ2-3
TGTGCCAGCTCACCGGGAGGGGCCAAAGTCGTTACGCAGTATTTT
CASSPGGAKVVTQYF
>NA|TRBV18|TRBD1|TRBJ1-5
TGTGCCAGCTCACCACAGGGGGCGCAGGATCAGCCCCAGCATTTT
CASSPQGAQDQPQHF
>NA|TRBV10-3|NA|TRBJ1-3
TGTGCCATCAGGACGACAGGCTCTGGAAACACCATATATTTT
CAIRTTGSGNTIYF
>few|TRBV7-9|NA|TRBJ1-5
TGTGCCAGCAGCTCCGGGGATCGCAGCAATCAGCCCCAGCATTTT
CASSSGDRSNQPQHF
>NA|TRBV6-5|TRBD2|TRBJ2-7
TGTGCCAGCAGTTACTCGAGCCGGGGGGCCTACGAGCAGTACTTC
CASSYSSRGAYEQYF
>NA|TRBV5-4|NA|TRBJ1-2
TGTGCCAGCAGCTTGGGGGCGGACTCCTATGGCTACACCTTC
CASSLGADSYGYTF
>NA|TRBV13|NA|TRBJ1-3
TGTGCCAGCAGCCCCACTAAACGGGGAGACACCATATATTTT
CASSPTKRGDTIYF
>NA|TRBV28|TRBD1|TRBJ1-1
TGTGCCAGCAGTTTGAGCCAGGGGGCCGGTCTCACTGAAGCTTTCTTT
CASSLSQGAGLTEAFF
>NA|TRBV6-5|NA|TRBJ2-7
TGTGCCAGCAGTAAAACGACGGGATTCGGGAACGAGCAGTACTTC
CASSKTTGFGNEQYF
>once|TRBV7-9|TRBD1|TRBJ1-2
TGTGCCAGCAGATCCGGGACAGGCGGCTACACCTTC
CASRSGTGGYTF
>few|TRBV4-2|NA|TRBJ2-7
TGTGCCAGCAGCCAAGACGGGACACGGCGAGAGCAGTACTTC
CASSQDGTRREQYF
>NA|TRBV7-8|NA|TRBJ2-3
TGTGCCAGCAAAAGAATGGCTTCCTCAGATACGCAGTATTTT
CASKRMASSDTQYF
>NA|TRBV9|NA|TRBJ1-1
TGTGCCAGCAGCCACGGCTCCACCGGGTGGGCTTTCTTT
CASSHGSTGWAFF
>NA|TRBV11-2|TRBD1|TRBJ1-5
TGTGCCAGCAGCCCGACAGGGAGAAATCAGCCCCAGCATTTT
CASSPTGRNQPQHF
>few|TRBV15|NA|TRBJ1-6
TGTGCCACCAGCAGAGATCTCATGGATGGGGGCCAGGGAGCCCTCCACTTT
CATSRDLMDGGQGALHF
>NA|TRBV7-9|TRBD2|TRBJ2-2
TGTGCCAGCGGACGAGCTAGCGGGAGCTCGAACACCGGGGAGCTGTTTTTT
CASGRASGSSNTGELFF
>NA|TRBV11-2|TRBD2|TRBJ2-7
TGTGCCAGCAGCCCCTTAGCGGGAAGGTACGAGCAGTACTTC
CASSPLAGRYEQYF
>NA|TRBV6-2/TRBV6-3|NA|TRBJ2-6
TGTGCCAGCAGTACGAGGACACGGGCCCTAGAGGCCAACGTCCTGACTTTC
CASSTRTRALEANVLTF
>NA|TRBV29-1|NA|TRBJ2-5
TGCAGCGTCGCGGTGGGTAGTAAGCAAGAGACCCAGTACTTC
CSVAVGSKQETQYF
>NA|TRBV3-1/TRBV3-2|NA|TRBJ2-7
TGTGCCAGCAGCCAAGTCGGGGACGAGCAGTACTTC
CASSQVGDEQYF
>NA|TRBV6-5|NA|TRBJ2-7
TGTGCCAGCAGTTACGACAGTAACTACGAGCAGTACTTC
CASSYDSNYEQYF
>once|TRBV5-6|TRBD2|TRBJ2-7
TGTGCCAGCAGCTTGGAACTTGGACTAGCGGGAAAGTTTCCCTACGAGCAGTACTTC
CASSLELGLAGKFPYEQYF
>NA|TRBV30|NA|TRBJ1-2
TGTGCCTGGAGGAAAGACAGCCCTAACTATGGCTACACCTTC
CAWRKDSPNYGYTF
>NA|TRBV5-5|NA|TRBJ1-5
TGTGCCAGCAGCTGGGAACAGGGCCCCTATCAGCCCCAGCATTTT
CASSWEQGPYQPQHF
>NA|TRBV4-1|TRBD1|TRBJ2-7
TGCGCCAGCAGCCAAGATAGGACAGGGGGCGACGAGCAGTACTTC
CASSQDRTGGDEQYF
>NA|TRBV7-7|NA|TRBJ2-5
TGTGCTAGCAGCTTGGACACAGGCCCCCAAGAGACCCAGTACTTC
CASSLDTGPQETQYF
>NA|TRBV28|TRBD2|TRBJ2-1
TGTGCCAGCAGTTTGGGGACTAGCGGGAGGATTAATGAGCAGTTCTTC
CASSLGTSGRINEQFF
>once|TRBV19|TRBD1|TRBJ2-3
TGTGCCAGTAGTATATTAAGCGCGACAGGGTGGACAGATACGCAGTATTTT
CASSILSATGWTDTQYF
>NA|TRBV6-5|NA|TRBJ1-2
TGTGCCAGCAGCCTACAGGGATCGGGTGGCTACACCTTC
CASSLQGSGGYTF
>NA|TRBV24-1|NA|TRBJ2-1
TGTGCCACCAGTGATTTGGGGTCGGGAATAGAGCAGTTCTTC
CATSDLGSGIEQFF
>NA|TRBV10-3|TRBD1|TRBJ1-1
TGTGCCACCTACCCCAGGGGGGTTAAGACTGAAGCTTTCTTT
CATYPRGVKTEAFF